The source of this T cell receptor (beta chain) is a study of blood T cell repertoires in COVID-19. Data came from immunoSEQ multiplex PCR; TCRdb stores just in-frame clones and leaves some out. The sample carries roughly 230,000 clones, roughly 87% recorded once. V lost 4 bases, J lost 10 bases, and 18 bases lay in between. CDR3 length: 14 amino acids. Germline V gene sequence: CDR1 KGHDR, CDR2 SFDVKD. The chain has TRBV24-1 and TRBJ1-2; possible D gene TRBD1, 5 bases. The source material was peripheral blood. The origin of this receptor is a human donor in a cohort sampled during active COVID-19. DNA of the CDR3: TGTGCCACCAGTGACGGGACTGCCCCGAGAGACTACACCTTC. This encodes CATSDGTAPRDYTF.